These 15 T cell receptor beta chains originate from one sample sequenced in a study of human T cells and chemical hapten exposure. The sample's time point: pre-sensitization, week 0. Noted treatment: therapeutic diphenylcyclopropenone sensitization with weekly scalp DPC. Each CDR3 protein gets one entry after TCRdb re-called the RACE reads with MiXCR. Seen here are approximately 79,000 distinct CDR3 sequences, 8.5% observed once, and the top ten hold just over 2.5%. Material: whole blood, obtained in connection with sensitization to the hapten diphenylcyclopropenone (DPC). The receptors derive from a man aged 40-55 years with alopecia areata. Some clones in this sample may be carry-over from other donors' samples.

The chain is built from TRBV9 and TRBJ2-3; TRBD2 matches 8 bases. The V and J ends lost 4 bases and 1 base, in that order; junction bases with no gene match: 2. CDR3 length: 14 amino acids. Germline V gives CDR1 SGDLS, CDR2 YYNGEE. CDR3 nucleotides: TGTGCCAGCAGCACACTAGCGGGCACAGATACGCAGTATTTT. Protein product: CASSTLAGTDTQYF.

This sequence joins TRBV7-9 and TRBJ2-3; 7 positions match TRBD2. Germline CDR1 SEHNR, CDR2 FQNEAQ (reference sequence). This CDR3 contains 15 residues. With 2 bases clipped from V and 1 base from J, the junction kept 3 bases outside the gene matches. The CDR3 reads CASSLTSGGTDTQYF. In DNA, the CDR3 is TGTGCCAGCAGCTTAACCAGCGGGGGCACAGATACGCAGTATTTT.

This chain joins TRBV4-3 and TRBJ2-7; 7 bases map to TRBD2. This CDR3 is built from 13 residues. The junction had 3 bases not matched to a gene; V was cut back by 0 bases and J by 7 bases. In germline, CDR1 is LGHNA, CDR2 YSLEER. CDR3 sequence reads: CASSQELGGEQYF. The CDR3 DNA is TGCGCCAGCAGCCAAGAATTGGGGGGGGAGCAGTACTTC.

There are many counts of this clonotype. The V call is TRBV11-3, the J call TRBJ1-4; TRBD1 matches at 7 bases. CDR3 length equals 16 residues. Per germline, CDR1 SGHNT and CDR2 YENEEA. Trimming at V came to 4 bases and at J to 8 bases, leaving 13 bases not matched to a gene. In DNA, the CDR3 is TGTGCCAGCAGCTCGACAGGGATCGGATTGCGGGAAAAACTGTTTTTT. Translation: CASSSTGIGLREKLFF.

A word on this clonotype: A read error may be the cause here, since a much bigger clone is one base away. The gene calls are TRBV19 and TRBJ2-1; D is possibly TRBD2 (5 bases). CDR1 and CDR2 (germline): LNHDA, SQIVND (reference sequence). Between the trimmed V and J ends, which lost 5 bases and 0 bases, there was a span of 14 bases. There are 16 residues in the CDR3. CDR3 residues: CASSPASPSSYNEQFF. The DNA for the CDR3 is TGTGCCAGTAGTCCCGCTAGCCCAAGCTCCTACAATGAGCAGTTCTTC.

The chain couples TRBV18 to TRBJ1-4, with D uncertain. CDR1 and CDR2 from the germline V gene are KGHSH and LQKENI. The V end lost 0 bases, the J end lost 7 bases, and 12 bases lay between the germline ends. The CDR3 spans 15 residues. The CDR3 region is CASSPPSTAGEKLFF. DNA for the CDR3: TGTGCCAGCTCACCACCGTCAACGGCGGGTGAAAAACTGTTTTTT.

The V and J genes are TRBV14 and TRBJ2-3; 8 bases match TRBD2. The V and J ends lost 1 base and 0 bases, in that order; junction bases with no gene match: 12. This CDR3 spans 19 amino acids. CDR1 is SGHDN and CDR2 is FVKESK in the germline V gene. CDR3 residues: CASSQAPWWRGASTDTQYF. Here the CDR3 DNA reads TGTGCCAGCAGCCAAGCCCCGTGGTGGCGGGGGGCTAGCACAGATACGCAGTATTTT.

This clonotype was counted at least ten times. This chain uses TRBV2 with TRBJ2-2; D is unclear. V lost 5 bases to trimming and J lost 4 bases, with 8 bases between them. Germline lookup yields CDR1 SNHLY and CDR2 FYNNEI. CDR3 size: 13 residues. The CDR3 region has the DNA TGTGCCAGCAGTCCGGAGACCACCGGGGAGCTGTTTTTT. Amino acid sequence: CASSPETTGELFF.

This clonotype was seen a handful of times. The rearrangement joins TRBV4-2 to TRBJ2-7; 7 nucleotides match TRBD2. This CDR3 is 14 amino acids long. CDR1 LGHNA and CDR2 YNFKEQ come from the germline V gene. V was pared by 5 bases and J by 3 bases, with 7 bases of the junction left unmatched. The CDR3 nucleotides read TGTGCCAGCAGCAAGCGGGACGGGAACTACGAGCAGTACTTC. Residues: CASSKRDGNYEQYF.

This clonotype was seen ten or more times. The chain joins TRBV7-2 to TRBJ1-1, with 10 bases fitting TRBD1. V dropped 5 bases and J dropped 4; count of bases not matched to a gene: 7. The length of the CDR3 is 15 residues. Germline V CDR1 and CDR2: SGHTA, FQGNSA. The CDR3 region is CASSPKTGGVTEAFF. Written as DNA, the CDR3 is TGTGCCAGCAGCCCTAAGACAGGGGGCGTCACTGAAGCTTTCTTT.

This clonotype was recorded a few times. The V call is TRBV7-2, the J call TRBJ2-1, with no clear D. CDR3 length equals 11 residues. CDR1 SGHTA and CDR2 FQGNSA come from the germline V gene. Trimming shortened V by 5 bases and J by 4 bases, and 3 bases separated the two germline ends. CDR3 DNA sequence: TGTGCCAGCAGCGGATACAATGAGCAGTTCTTC. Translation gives CASSGYNEQFF.

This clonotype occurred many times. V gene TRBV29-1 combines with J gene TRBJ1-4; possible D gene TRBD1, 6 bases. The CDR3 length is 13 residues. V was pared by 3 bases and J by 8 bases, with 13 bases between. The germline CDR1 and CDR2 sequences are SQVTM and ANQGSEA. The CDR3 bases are TGCAGCGTTGATGGGCAGGGGACCGAAAAACTGTTTTTT. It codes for CSVDGQGTEKLFF.

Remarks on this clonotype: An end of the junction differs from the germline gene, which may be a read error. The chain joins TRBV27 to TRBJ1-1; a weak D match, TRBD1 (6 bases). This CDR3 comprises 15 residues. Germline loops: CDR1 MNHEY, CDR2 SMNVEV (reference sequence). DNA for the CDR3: TGTGTCAGCAGTTTATCTCCAGGGGTTAGCACTGAAGCTTTCTTT. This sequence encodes CVSSLSPGVSTEAFF.

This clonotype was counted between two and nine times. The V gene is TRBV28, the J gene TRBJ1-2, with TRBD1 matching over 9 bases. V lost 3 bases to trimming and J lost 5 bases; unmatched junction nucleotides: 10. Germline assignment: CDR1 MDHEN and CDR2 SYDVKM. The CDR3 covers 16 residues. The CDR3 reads CASSFNPGQGEYGYTF. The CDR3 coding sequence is TGTGCCAGCAGTTTTAATCCGGGACAGGGCGAGTATGGCTACACCTTC.

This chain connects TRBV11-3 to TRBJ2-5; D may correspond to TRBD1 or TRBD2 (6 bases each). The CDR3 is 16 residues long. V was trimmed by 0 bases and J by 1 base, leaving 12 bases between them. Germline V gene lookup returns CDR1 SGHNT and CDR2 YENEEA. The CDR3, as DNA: TGTGCCAGCAGCTTAGAAGGGGGGATAGTCCAAGAGACCCAGTACTTC. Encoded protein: CASSLEGGIVQETQYF.